The T cell receptor beta chain described here comes from a study of long-term antiretroviral therapy in people with HIV. Notes on the study in general: Among HIV repertoires, CDR3 length ranges were narrower than those of controls. Pre-ART clonal expansions dominated every time point's repertoire.

The germline CDR1 and CDR2 sequences are SGHTA and FQGNSA. The junction had 3 bases not matched to a gene; V was cut back by 1 base and J by 1 base. This CDR3 has 17 residues. With survey level as its setting, the immunoSEQ assay was v3.0. Measured with immunoSEQ multiplex PCR; TCRdb has only the in-frame clones, and not every one. The table lists just over 35,000 clones, around 94% of them singletons, with around 3.3% in the top ten. A remark on this clone: The antigen remains undetermined.

Sequenced here: unsorted PBMCs, sampled 4.1 years after starting antiretroviral therapy. The chain joins TRBV7-2 to TRBJ2-2; TRBD1 aligns across 10 bases. The TCR originated in a woman aged 45 to 65 with HIV. CDR3 coding DNA: TGTGCCAGCAGCTTAGGAAGGGACAGGGGGAACACCGGGGAGCTGTTTTTT. It translates to CASSLGRDRGNTGELFF.